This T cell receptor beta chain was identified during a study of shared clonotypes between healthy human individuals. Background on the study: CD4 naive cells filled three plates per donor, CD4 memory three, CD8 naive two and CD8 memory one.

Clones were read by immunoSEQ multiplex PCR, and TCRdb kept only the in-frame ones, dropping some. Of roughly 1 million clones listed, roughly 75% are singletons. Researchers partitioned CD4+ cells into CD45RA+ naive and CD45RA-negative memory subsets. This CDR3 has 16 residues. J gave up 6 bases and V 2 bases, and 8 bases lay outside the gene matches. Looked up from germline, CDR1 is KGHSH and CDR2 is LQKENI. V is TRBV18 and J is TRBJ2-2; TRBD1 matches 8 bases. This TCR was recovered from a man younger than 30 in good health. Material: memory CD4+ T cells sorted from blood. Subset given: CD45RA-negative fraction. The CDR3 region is CASSPRQGIEAGELFF. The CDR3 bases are TGTGCCAGCTCACCAAGACAGGGGATTGAAGCCGGGGAGCTGTTTTTT.